Listed below are T cell receptor beta chains from one sample, sequenced in a study of T cell responses to AZD1222 COVID-19 vaccine. Some clones are missing from TCRdb's copy, which holds only in-frame ones; the method was immunoSEQ multiplex PCR. The sample includes about 150,000 clones, around 85% of them seen just once. Sequencing used peripheral blood, obtained after recovery from COVID-19. The origin of the receptors is an adult who had recovered from COVID-19. The CDR3 runs from the conserved cysteine through the conserved F or W. D genes are given only for firm matches. The size field is filled for only some rows; it gives once, few, many or a size class.

j_call d_call v_call clone_size cdr3_aa cdr3_nt
TRBJ2-5 TRBD1 TRBV7-8 NA CASSVDRGRSETQYF TGTGCCAGCAGCGTAGATAGGGGGCGCTCGGAGACCCAGTACTTC
TRBJ2-1 TRBD2 TRBV11-1 NA CASSLGGTSGGQFF TGTGCCAGCAGCTTAGGGGGAACTAGCGGAGGGCAGTTCTTC
TRBJ2-7 NA TRBV6-2/TRBV6-3 NA CASSFNRYEQYF TGTGCCAGCAGTTTCAACAGATACGAGCAGTACTTC
TRBJ2-2 NA TRBV5-5 NA CASSLYGFANTGELFF TGTGCCAGCAGCTTGTATGGGTTCGCGAACACCGGGGAGCTGTTTTTT
TRBJ1-1 TRBD1 TRBV7-6 NA CASSGGQGGTEAFF TGTGCCAGCAGCGGGGGACAGGGAGGGACTGAAGCTTTCTTT
TRBJ1-1 NA TRBV2 NA CASSGGRARDTEAFF TGTGCCAGCAGTGGGGGCAGGGCGCGGGACACTGAAGCTTTCTTT
TRBJ1-4 NA TRBV5-4 NA CASSSDSSTNEKLFF TGTGCCAGCAGCTCCGACAGCTCAACTAATGAAAAACTGTTTTTT
TRBJ1-6 NA TRBV5-1 NA CASSLQPDNSPLHF TGCGCCAGCAGCTTGCAGCCAGATAATTCACCCCTCCACTTT
TRBJ2-1 NA TRBV27 NA CASSPGGPGNEQFF TGTGCCAGCAGCCCTGGGGGGCCAGGTAATGAGCAGTTCTTC
TRBJ1-4 TRBD1 TRBV5-1 NA CASSQQGANEKLFF TGCGCCAGCAGCCAACAGGGGGCTAATGAAAAACTGTTTTTT
TRBJ1-6 NA TRBV7-8 NA CASSLYEGGSPLHF TGTGCCAGCAGTTTGTATGAGGGGGGATCACCCCTCCACTTT
TRBJ2-2 NA TRBV9 NA CASSVVGGELFF TGTGCCAGCAGCGTAGTGGGCGGGGAGCTGTTTTTT
TRBJ1-6 NA TRBV6-5 NA CASTDTVRESPLHF TGTGCCAGCACCGACACGGTTCGGGAATCACCCCTCCACTTT
TRBJ1-5 NA TRBV29-1 NA CSVEEFSDQPQHF TGCAGCGTTGAAGAATTTTCCGATCAGCCCCAGCATTTT
TRBJ2-5 TRBD2 TRBV9 NA CASSDRTSGGRAQETQYF TGTGCCAGCAGTGACCGGACTAGCGGGGGTCGAGCCCAAGAGACCCAGTACTTC
TRBJ2-7 NA TRBV7-2 NA CASSQRAGVSYEQYF TGTGCCAGCAGCCAAAGGGCAGGAGTGTCCTACGAGCAGTACTTC
TRBJ2-3 NA TRBV2 NA CASRERTTGDTQYF TGTGCCAGCAGGGAACGGACTACGGGGGATACGCAGTATTTT
TRBJ2-3 TRBD2 TRBV5-6 NA CASSLVASGGDTQYF TGTGCCAGCAGCTTGGTGGCTAGCGGGGGGGATACGCAGTATTTT
TRBJ2-1 NA TRBV20-1 few CSASPLDEQFF TGCAGTGCGTCTCCCCTTGATGAGCAGTTCTTC
TRBJ2-7 TRBD1 TRBV3-1/TRBV3-2 NA CASSQGTGVVYEQYF TGTGCCAGCAGCCAAGGGACAGGGGTGGTCTACGAGCAGTACTTC
TRBJ1-2 NA TRBV6-5 once CASSSTGGYTF TGTGCCAGCAGTTCGACAGGTGGCTACACCTTC
TRBJ1-2 TRBD1 TRBV4-3 NA CASSQLGQGFNYGYTF TGCGCCAGCAGCCAGCTGGGACAGGGGTTTAACTATGGCTACACCTTC
TRBJ2-7 TRBD1 TRBV5-4 NA CASSLAETGAYEQYF TGTGCCAGCAGCTTGGCTGAGACAGGGGCTTACGAGCAGTACTTC
TRBJ2-2 NA TRBV29-1 NA CSVSGSQDGELFF TGCAGCGTTTCAGGGTCGCAGGACGGGGAGCTGTTTTTT
TRBJ1-5 TRBD1 TRBV19 NA CASSKRGLGQPQHF TGTGCCAGTAGTAAAAGGGGGCTAGGGCAGCCCCAGCATTTT
TRBJ2-2 NA TRBV5-4 once CASSFVRGNTGELFF TGTGCCAGCAGCTTTGTGAGGGGAAACACCGGGGAGCTGTTTTTT
TRBJ1-1 NA TRBV28 NA CASSAPGLNTEAFF TGTGCCAGCAGTGCCCCGGGACTGAACACTGAAGCTTTCTTT
TRBJ2-1 TRBD1 TRBV6-4 NA CASSDGRGLGDNEQFF TGTGCCAGCAGTGACGGCAGGGGGCTCGGCGACAATGAGCAGTTCTTC
TRBJ2-3 NA TRBV5-5 NA CASSPIRDTQYF TGTGCCAGCAGCCCGATTCGAGATACGCAGTATTTT
TRBJ2-7 TRBD2 TRBV7-2 NA CASSLSSGGLHEQYF TGTGCCAGCAGCTTAAGTAGCGGGGGGTTGCACGAGCAGTACTTC
TRBJ2-7 NA TRBV28 NA CASSLVGPSYEQYF TGTGCCAGCAGTTTGGTAGGACCCTCTTACGAGCAGTACTTC
TRBJ2-7 NA TRBV29-1 many CSAIQGKVGEQYF TGCAGCGCGATACAGGGCAAGGTTGGCGAGCAGTACTTC